Listed below are T cell receptor beta chains from one sample, sequenced in a study of early T cells in non-severe SARS-CoV-2 infection. TCRdb reprocessed the 5' RACE reads via MiXCR and lists one record per CDR3 protein. The sample has about 35,000 distinct CDR3 sequences, less than 7% seen once. This material consisted of whole blood, taken at baseline. The receptors here all came from an adult who was a healthcare worker with PCR-confirmed SARS-CoV-2 infection or an uninfected control (not recorded which). The CDR3 runs from the conserved cysteine through the conserved F or W. Fields, in order: J gene, D gene, CDR3 length, clone size, V gene, CDR3 protein, CDR3 DNA. The D gene is left open where the match is weak. Clone sizes are given selectively: once, few, many, or a class where the clone is expanded.

J gene: TRBJ2-1; D gene: .; CDR3 length: 14; clone size: many; V gene: TRBV10-2; CDR3 protein: CATSDISSYNEQFF; CDR3 DNA: TGCGCCACTTCGGACATCTCCTCCTACAATGAGCAGTTCTTC
J gene: TRBJ2-7; D gene: .; CDR3 length: 12; clone size: many; V gene: TRBV7-9; CDR3 protein: CASTLVGYEQYF; CDR3 DNA: TGTGCCAGCACCCTAGTGGGCTACGAGCAGTACTTC
J gene: TRBJ2-2; D gene: .; CDR3 length: 13; clone size: many; V gene: TRBV6-4; CDR3 protein: CASSAGNTGELFF; CDR3 DNA: TGTGCCAGCAGTGCAGGGAACACCGGGGAGCTGTTTTTT
J gene: TRBJ1-1; D gene: .; CDR3 length: 13; clone size: many; V gene: TRBV7-6; CDR3 protein: CASSLNGGTEAFF; CDR3 DNA: TGTGCCAGCAGCTTGAATGGGGGCACTGAAGCTTTCTTT
J gene: TRBJ2-1; D gene: TRBD2; CDR3 length: 13; clone size: many; V gene: TRBV11-2; CDR3 protein: CASRPNLAGEQFF; CDR3 DNA: TGTGCCAGCAGACCTAACCTAGCGGGTGAGCAGTTCTTC
J gene: TRBJ2-2; D gene: .; CDR3 length: 11; clone size: few; V gene: TRBV12-3/TRBV12-4; CDR3 protein: CASSSTGELFF; CDR3 DNA: TGTGCCAGCAGCTCTACCGGGGAGCTGTTTTTT
J gene: TRBJ2-7; D gene: .; CDR3 length: 13; clone size: many; V gene: TRBV20-1; CDR3 protein: CSARTRSSYEQYF; CDR3 DNA: TGCAGTGCTAGAACTCGAAGCTCCTACGAGCAGTACTTC
J gene: TRBJ2-7; D gene: TRBD2; CDR3 length: 16; clone size: many; V gene: TRBV20-1; CDR3 protein: CSAMQMTSALSYEQYF; CDR3 DNA: TGCAGTGCCATGCAGATGACTAGCGCCCTATCCTACGAGCAGTACTTC
J gene: TRBJ1-4; D gene: .; CDR3 length: 13; clone size: many; V gene: TRBV20-1; CDR3 protein: CSARLEHGEKLFF; CDR3 DNA: TGCAGTGCTAGGCTCGAGCATGGGGAAAAACTGTTTTTT
J gene: TRBJ1-4; D gene: TRBD1; CDR3 length: 15; clone size: many; V gene: TRBV5-4; CDR3 protein: CASSLPGQGSEKLFF; CDR3 DNA: TGTGCCAGCAGCCTGCCAGGACAGGGTAGTGAAAAACTGTTTTTT
J gene: TRBJ1-1; D gene: .; CDR3 length: 12; clone size: many; V gene: TRBV25-1; CDR3 protein: CASSPDARSIFF; CDR3 DNA: TGTGCCAGCAGCCCAGATGCGAGGAGTATTTTCTTT
J gene: TRBJ2-3; D gene: TRBD2; CDR3 length: 18; clone size: many; V gene: TRBV25-1; CDR3 protein: CASSEFSGGARYPDTQYF; CDR3 DNA: TGTGCCAGCAGTGAATTTAGCGGGGGGGCCCGGTACCCAGATACGCAGTATTTT
J gene: TRBJ2-4; D gene: .; CDR3 length: 15; clone size: many; V gene: TRBV6-5; CDR3 protein: CASSYSGVAKNIQYF; CDR3 DNA: TGTGCCAGCAGTTACTCAGGGGTGGCCAAAAACATTCAGTACTTC
J gene: TRBJ1-6; D gene: .; CDR3 length: 13; clone size: many; V gene: TRBV6-5; CDR3 protein: CASKGRTDSPLHF; CDR3 DNA: TGTGCCAGCAAGGGCAGAACCGATTCACCCCTCCACTTT
J gene: TRBJ1-1; D gene: .; CDR3 length: 12; clone size: many; V gene: TRBV5-6; CDR3 protein: CASRGGHTEAFF; CDR3 DNA: TGTGCCAGCAGGGGGGGCCACACTGAAGCTTTCTTT
J gene: TRBJ1-5; D gene: TRBD1; CDR3 length: 16; clone size: .; V gene: TRBV2; CDR3 protein: CASSRDRTYSNQPQHF; CDR3 DNA: TGTGCCAGCAGTAGGGACAGAACCTATAGCAATCAGCCCCAGCATTTT
J gene: TRBJ1-4; D gene: .; CDR3 length: 15; clone size: few; V gene: TRBV4-2; CDR3 protein: CASSQDEGTGGKLFF; CDR3 DNA: TGTGCCAGCAGCCAAGATGAGGGCACGGGAGGAAAACTGTTTTTT
J gene: TRBJ1-5; D gene: .; CDR3 length: 16; clone size: .; V gene: TRBV7-2; CDR3 protein: CASSLDGGYSNQPQHF; CDR3 DNA: TGTGCCAGCAGCTTAGATGGCGGGTATAGCAATCAGCCCCAGCATTTT
J gene: TRBJ2-1; D gene: TRBD2; CDR3 length: 15; clone size: many; V gene: TRBV6-5; CDR3 protein: CASSLAGAPYNEQFF; CDR3 DNA: TGTGCCAGCAGTTTAGCGGGGGCTCCCTACAATGAGCAGTTCTTC
J gene: TRBJ1-1; D gene: .; CDR3 length: 14; clone size: many; V gene: TRBV6-6; CDR3 protein: CASSYSTANTEAFF; CDR3 DNA: TGTGCCAGCAGTTACTCGACGGCGAACACTGAAGCTTTCTTT
J gene: TRBJ2-1; D gene: .; CDR3 length: 15; clone size: many; V gene: TRBV6-4; CDR3 protein: CASRSSPSSYNEQFF; CDR3 DNA: TGTGCCAGCAGGAGCAGCCCGAGCTCCTACAATGAGCAGTTCTTC
J gene: TRBJ2-1; D gene: TRBD1; CDR3 length: 15; clone size: many; V gene: TRBV20-1; CDR3 protein: CSAQKTGTGGNEQFF; CDR3 DNA: TGCAGTGCTCAGAAAACCGGGACAGGGGGCAATGAGCAGTTCTTC
J gene: TRBJ2-5; D gene: .; CDR3 length: 15; clone size: .; V gene: TRBV20-1; CDR3 protein: CSARDDRDSQETQYF; CDR3 DNA: TGCAGTGCTAGAGATGACCGGGATTCTCAAGAGACCCAGTACTTC
J gene: TRBJ2-7; D gene: .; CDR3 length: 14; clone size: .; V gene: TRBV7-2; CDR3 protein: CASSEGRAAYEQYF; CDR3 DNA: TGTGCCAGCAGCGAGGGCAGGGCCGCCTACGAGCAGTACTTC